This entry concerns a single T cell receptor beta chain. Its antigen is not known. There are 15 residues in the CDR3. Germline CDR1 SGHTA, CDR2 FQGNSA. V was shortened by 0 bases and J by 4 bases, with 12 bases between the two germline ends. Produced via immunoSEQ multiplex PCR; TCRdb's table is partial and in-frame only. The data show approximately 100,000 clones, 75% to 90% seen once. This sample is part of a study of identifying expanded T cells in peripheral blood. Study-wide results and limits: Differentially abundant clones: 1 to 1.5 between replicates, 15 to 17 at roughly 2 weeks, approximately 18 at four. Across healthy donors, higher total template counts meant significantly greater two-week count variance.

No infections or other immune events were documented during collection. The V gene is TRBV7-2, the J gene TRBJ2-5; possible D gene TRBD1, 6 bases. This TCR was recovered from a person between 18 and 69 years old in good health. The specimen sequenced was blood. The CDR3 nucleotides read TGTGCCAGCAGCTTAGCCCCGGGACATATAGAGACCCAGTACTTC. Protein: CASSLAPGHIETQYF.